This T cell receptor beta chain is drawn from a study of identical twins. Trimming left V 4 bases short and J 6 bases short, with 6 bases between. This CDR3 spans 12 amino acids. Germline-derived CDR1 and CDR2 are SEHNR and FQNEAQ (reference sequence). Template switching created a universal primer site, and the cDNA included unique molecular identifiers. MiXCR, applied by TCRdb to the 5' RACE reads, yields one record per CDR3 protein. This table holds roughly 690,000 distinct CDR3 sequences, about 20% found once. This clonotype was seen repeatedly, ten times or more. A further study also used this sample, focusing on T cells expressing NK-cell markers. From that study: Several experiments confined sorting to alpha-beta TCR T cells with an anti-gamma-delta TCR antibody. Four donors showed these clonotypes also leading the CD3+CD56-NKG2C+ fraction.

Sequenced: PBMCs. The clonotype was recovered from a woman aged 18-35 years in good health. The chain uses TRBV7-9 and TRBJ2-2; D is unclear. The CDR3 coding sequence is TGTGCCAGCAGCTCCGGGTCCGGGGAGCTGTTTTTT. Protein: CASSSGSGELFF.